This T cell receptor (beta chain) emerged from a study of blood T cell repertoires in COVID-19 (dated by TCRdb to about 2020). Looking at the study overall: Samples from collaborators originated in the United States, Italy and Spain and spanned both the acute and convalescent phases of COVID-19. The material from the prospective study consisted of cDNA or gDNA derived from T cells, B-cell-depleted T cells, or PBMCs. Subjects who had been exposed to COVID-19, were actively infected with it, or had recovered from it provided the deeply sampled blood TCRbeta repertoires that made up the dataset. The repertoires were released in a freely available public database intended as a resource for research on the immune response to SARS-CoV-2. The samples were drawn from two sources: the first 160 participants of the ongoing ImmuneRACE study, and over 1,000 subjects contributed by 6 global collaborators. A de-identified subject ID, COVID-19 status, age in years and sex were almost always included in the sample metadata. HLA class I and class II types, where available, came from metadata supplied by the sample provider rather than from assay-based typing.

A distance of 15 bases separates the germline ends of V and J, which lose 5 bases and 2 bases respectively. The CDR3 runs 14 amino acids, cysteine and phenylalanine included. Solely the CDR3 DNA is kept, with 42 bases framed from the first base. CDR1 and CDR2, per the germline V gene, are SQVTM and ANQGSEA. Whole blood was collected in K2EDTA tubes by collaborating institutions according to the institutions' own protocols. For TCRbeta analysis, collaborators shipped samples in one of three forms: frozen whole blood, isolated PBMCs, or DNA extracted from either of those sample types. What the study reported, not specific to this receptor: The quantity of clinical and demographic metadata differed by source and by participant and was supplied without curation.

The immunoSEQ Assay, a bias-controlled multiplex PCR, was used to amplify TCRbeta CDR3 regions from genomic DNA. As for the authors' bioinformatics: Within the assay, amplification of reference gene primers was used to estimate how many nucleated cells each sample contained. To quantify the absolute abundance of each unique TCRbeta CDR3 rearrangement, sequence reads were collapsed and filtered. For each sample, productive Simpson clonality was calculated as the square root of Simpson's diversity index across productive rearrangements. The clones in this table, taken by TCRdb from immuneACCESS, are in-frame only. Not every clone is retained; where verified, under half of the shortfall comes from an unresolved V gene, and the cause of the rest is unknown. The V and J calls and clone size were taken over from that table, and D and trimming were inferred from the DNA. This sample lists about 170,000 clones; roughly 80% were detected once. The top ten hold around 2.7% of the sample.

About this clone itself: There is no known antigen for this receptor. Base qualities are not recorded, but no much larger clone differs from it by a single base.

This chain is built from TRBV29-1 and TRBJ1-2; a weak D assignment points to TRBD1 (6 bases agree). The source is a man between 65 and 85 years old with acute or convalescent COVID-19. Specimen: peripheral blood. The encoded CDR3 is CSVLLNRENYGYTF. The nucleotide sequence reads TGCAGCGTTCTCCTGAACAGGGAGAACTATGGCTACACCTTC.